This TCR beta chain was recorded in a study of T cell responses to AZD1222 COVID-19 vaccine. General study results and limits: Sampling that yielded the repertoires occurred only after the peak T cell response. Spike-specific TCR breadth and depth grew following two AZD1222 doses. Across the whole spike, CD4 TCRs peaked at regions 160-218 and 743-854.

Data came from immunoSEQ multiplex PCR; TCRdb stores just in-frame clones and leaves some out. Altogether nearly 95,000 clones are present, roughly 90% being singletons, with the ten largest covering roughly 9.1%. Germline loops: CDR1 SGHRS, CDR2 YFSETQ. This CDR3 is built from 16 residues. Losses at the gene ends were 2 bases for V and 4 bases for J; bases not matched to a gene: 11. Comments on this clone: Its antigen is still unknown.

The sample consisted of peripheral blood, taken on day 0 of AZD1222 vaccination. This clonotype was obtained from an adult in good health. The chain combines TRBV5-1 with TRBJ2-5, with 7 bases aligning to TRBD2. The CDR3 sequence is CASSFSTRGVGETQYF. DNA of the CDR3: TGCGCCAGCAGCTTTTCCACCCGGGGGGTAGGAGAGACCCAGTACTTC.